What follows are 15 T cell receptor beta chains derived from one specimen sequenced in a study of vaccination and CD4 T cells after COVID-19. At the Johns Hopkins FTIC core, DNA taken from cultured CD4+ T cells was sequenced by way of the Oncomine TCR Beta short-read assay. One entry per CDR3 protein results from TCRdb running MiXCR on the PCR reads. The repertoire holds more than 20,000 distinct CDR3 sequences, 35% to 55% seen once, with around 4.4% in the top ten. Regarding time point: late sampling 161 to 241 days after vaccination in three convalescent patients. Treatment in this sample: roughly 11-day PBMC culture with coronavirus spike peptide pools or control peptides (ViraFEST assay). Their cognate antigens are unknown. Sequenced here: CD4+ T cells from blood, cultured in vitro, sampled about 7 months after SARS-CoV-2 vaccination. These TCRs come from a human donor who had recovered from COVID-19.

The chain has TRBV6-1 and TRBJ1-1, with TRBD1 matching over 9 bases. CDR3 length equals 17 residues. Trimming at V came to 8 bases and at J to 5 bases, leaving 18 bases not matched to a gene. CDR1 and CDR2 (germline): MNHNS, SASEGT. CDR3: CASLGKYTGGLGTEAFF. CDR3 nucleotides: TGTGCCAGCCTAGGGAAATATACAGGGGGCTTAGGGACTGAAGCTTTCTTT.

The chain recombines TRBV11-3 with TRBJ2-2, with D hard to call. Germline lookup yields CDR1 SGHNT and CDR2 YENEEA. This CDR3 region has 17 residues. V lost 3 bases and J lost 5, with 19 bases in between. CDR3 in amino acids: CASSLSQIGLETGELFF. The CDR3 DNA follows: TGTGCCAGCAGCTTGAGCCAGATTGGGCTTGAGACCGGGGAGCTGTTTTTT.

The chain joins TRBV19 to TRBJ1-5; 12 bases line up with TRBD1. Germline V gene sequence: CDR1 LNHDA, CDR2 SQIVND (reference sequence). The CDR3 is 17 amino acids. With V trimmed by 7 bases and J by 6 bases, 13 bases remained unmatched. CDR3 in amino acids: CASTGTGGWGSGQPQHF. The CDR3 DNA reads as TGTGCCAGTACCGGGACAGGGGGCTGGGGCTCTGGTCAGCCCCAGCATTTT.

This clonotype was seen a handful of times. The genes are TRBV20-1 and TRBJ2-3; D perhaps matches TRBD2 (5 bases). Germline V gives CDR1 DFQATT, CDR2 SNEGSKA (reference sequence). With 6 bases removed from V and 6 bases from J, the gap between germline ends came to 16 bases. The CDR3 has 13 amino acids. The CDR3 nucleotides read TGCAGTGCCATGGACGGGGAACGGGATACGCAGTATTTT. Protein: CSAMDGERDTQYF.

This sequence joins TRBV30 and TRBJ1-6; D is unresolved. Germline assignment: CDR1 GTSNPN and CDR2 SVGIG (reference sequence). V lost 0 bases and J 10 bases, leaving 13 bases between the germline ends. The CDR3 covers 14 residues. The CDR3 sequence is CAWSVRSPSSPLHF. The DNA of the CDR3 is TGTGCCTGGAGTGTAAGGAGCCCTTCATCACCCCTCCACTTT.

This sequence joins TRBV20-1 and TRBJ1-1; 7 bases are a match to TRBD1. This CDR3 region has 15 residues. Trimming at V came to 5 bases and at J to 5 bases, leaving 14 bases not matched to a gene. Germline values: CDR1 DFQATT, CDR2 SNEGSKA (reference sequence). CDR3 bases: TGCAGTGCTCCTAAACCGGGACAGCCGGGGACTGAAGCTTTCTTT. Translation: CSAPKPGQPGTEAFF.

V is TRBV4-1 and J is TRBJ1-2; perhaps TRBD1 as D (6 bases). Trimming took off 8 bases at V and 6 bases at J, with 19 bases between the two ends. The CDR3 sequence is 14 residues long. The germline V gene has CDR1 MGHRA and CDR2 YSYEKL. CDR3 nucleotides: TGCGCCAGCCGTTACTTACCGGGACAAGATGGCTACACCTTC. Protein: CASRYLPGQDGYTF.

As concerns this clonotype: A far larger clone is just one base off, so this is likely a read error. This sequence joins TRBV28 and TRBJ2-1, with TRBD2 matching over 7 bases. V shed 5 bases, J shed 10 bases, and the junction held 11 bases outside the gene matches. This CDR3 comprises 14 residues. The germline V gene has CDR1 MDHEN and CDR2 SYDVKM. The CDR3 DNA reads TGTGCCAGCAGTCCGACTAGCCCCCTGGGGGAGCAGTTCTTC. This encodes CASSPTSPLGEQFF.

This clonotype has a handful of counts. This chain joins TRBV7-9 and TRBJ2-7; no definite D call. This CDR3 has 14 amino acids. Trimming stripped 5 bases from V and 2 bases from J, with 13 bases between. CDR1 SEHNR and CDR2 FQNEAQ come from the germline V gene (reference sequence). DNA for the CDR3: TGTGCCAGCAGCGCCACTAAAATGACCTACGAGCAGTACTTC. It codes for CASSATKMTYEQYF.

The chain recombines TRBV6-4 with TRBJ2-7, with 8 positions matching TRBD1. The germline V gene has CDR1 MRHNA and CDR2 SNTAGT. The J segment lost 3 bases and the V segment lost 9 bases, leaving 1 base of the junction unmatched. There are 11 residues in the CDR3. This CDR3 is CASGQGYEQYF. CDR3 nucleotides: TGTGCCAGTGGACAGGGCTACGAGCAGTACTTC.

The V gene is TRBV28, the J gene TRBJ2-5; D is possibly TRBD1 or TRBD2 (5 bases each). Trimming left V 7 bases short and J 4 bases short, with 25 bases between. This CDR3 spans 17 amino acids. Germline CDR1 is MDHEN and CDR2 is SYDVKM. CDR3 loop: CASTAGGSAGFRETQYF. CDR3 nucleotide sequence: TGTGCCAGCACCGCGGGCGGGTCTGCAGGGTTCCGAGAGACCCAGTACTTC.

The CDR3 spells CASSLTGRNQPQHF. DNA of the CDR3: TGTGCCAGCAGTTTAACAGGGCGCAATCAGCCCCAGCATTTT. The chain combines TRBV28 with TRBJ1-5; the D gene is possibly TRBD1 (6 bases). Germline-derived CDR1 and CDR2 are MDHEN and SYDVKM. This CDR3 contains 14 residues. Trimming shortened V by 2 bases and J by 2 bases, and 7 bases separated the two germline ends.

This chain links TRBV7-9 with TRBJ2-5, with D possibly TRBD2 on 6 matching bases. The CDR3 is 13 amino acids. The V and J ends lost 5 bases and 5 bases respectively, with 12 bases between them. CDR1 SEHNR and CDR2 FQNEAQ come from the germline V gene (reference sequence). The CDR3 here is CASSLGSSETQYF. CDR3 DNA: TGTGCCAGCAGCCTCGGGAGTTCTGAGACCCAGTACTTC.

J is TRBJ1-5 and V is TRBV20-1; TRBD1 might be the D (6 bases). Deletions cut 6 bases from V and 6 bases from J, with 15 bases between. The CDR3 runs 13 residues. Looked up from germline, CDR1 is DFQATT and CDR2 is SNEGSKA (reference sequence). The CDR3 sequence: CSAVRGRGQPQHF. Here the CDR3 DNA reads TGCAGTGCCGTTCGGGGGCGCGGTCAGCCCCAGCATTTT.

This clonotype was detected a few times. The chain couples TRBV6-5 to TRBJ1-6; D gene unclear. The V end was cut by 2 bases, the J end by 7 bases, with 9 bases between. Germline V gene data show CDR1 as MNHEY and CDR2 as SVGAGI. This CDR3 is built from 14 residues. This CDR3 reads CASSYSVGNSPLHF. CDR3 sequence (DNA): TGTGCCAGCAGTTACAGCGTAGGAAATTCACCCCTCCACTTT.